One sample yielded the 10 T cell receptor beta chains listed below, sequenced in a study of CD8 T cells in ankylosing spondylitis. TCRdb recomputed calls from the 5' RACE reads with MiXCR, one row per CDR3 protein. The sample consists of around 220,000 distinct CDR3 sequences, more than 9% of them appearing once. Material: blood, either unsorted or a sorted T cell fraction (not recorded which). These receptors all stem from a male donor with ankylosing spondylitis or in good health (not recorded which).

This clonotype was seen at least ten times. The chain links TRBV5-1 to TRBJ2-1, with D unresolved. Germline V CDR1 and CDR2: SGHRS, YFSETQ. Trimming pared 4 bases from V and 4 bases from J, leaving 15 bases between. The CDR3 is 15 residues long. CDR3 coding DNA: TGCGCCAGCAGCCCGGACCCAACAATGTACAATGAGCAGTTCTTC. This translates into CASSPDPTMYNEQFF. The entire variable domain, with the rest obtained from reference TRBV5-1 and TRBJ2-1, is as follows: KAGVTQTPRYLIKTRGQQVTLSCSPISGHRSVSWYQQTPGQGLQFLFEYFSETQRNKGNFPGRFSGRQFSNSRSEMNVSTLELGDSALYLCASSPDPTMYNEQFFGPGTRLTVL.

This clonotype was seen many times. The gene calls are TRBV5-1 and TRBJ2-4; TRBD2 agrees at 8 bases. V shed 4 bases, J shed 11 bases, and the junction held 11 bases outside the gene matches. Germline loops: CDR1 SGHRS, CDR2 YFSETQ. This CDR3 is 14 amino acids long. CDR3 DNA sequence: TGCGCCAGCAGCGCGTCGGGGGGGGACGACCTTCAGTACTTC. Translated: CASSASGGDDLQYF.

The J gene is TRBJ1-1, the V gene TRBV5-1; 7 nucleotides line up with TRBD1. In germline, CDR1 is SGHRS, CDR2 YFSETQ. The CDR3 consists of 17 residues. V shed 0 bases and J 4 bases; nucleotides not matched to a gene: 12. The CDR3 DNA sequence: TGCGCCAGCAGCTTGGATGGACCCCAGGAGGGGGCCACTGAAGCTTTCTTT. It yields the protein CASSLDGPQEGATEAFF. The variable domain in full, with the rest retrieved from reference TRBV5-1 and TRBJ1-1, is KAGVTQTPRYLIKTRGQQVTLSCSPISGHRSVSWYQQTPGQGLQFLFEYFSETQRNKGNFPGRFSGRQFSNSRSEMNVSTLELGDSALYLCASSLDGPQEGATEAFFGQGTRLTVV.

This clonotype was detected a few times. The J gene is TRBJ2-5, the V gene TRBV5-1; D remains unclear. With 0 bases removed from V and 2 bases from J, the gap between germline ends came to 11 bases. CDR3 length equals 15 residues. Germline CDR1 reads SGHRS; CDR2 reads YFSETQ. CDR3 amino acids: CASSLEGNIQETQYF. The CDR3 bases are TGCGCCAGCAGCTTGGAAGGCAATATACAAGAGACCCAGTACTTC. The full variable domain, completed using reference TRBV5-1 and TRBJ2-5, is KAGVTQTPRYLIKTRGQQVTLSCSPISGHRSVSWYQQTPGQGLQFLFEYFSETQRNKGNFPGRFSGRQFSNSRSEMNVSTLELGDSALYLCASSLEGNIQETQYFGPGTRLLVL.

This clonotype was recorded many times. V is TRBV27 and J is TRBJ2-1; 7 positions match TRBD1. The CDR3 extends over 14 amino acids. V lost 8 bases to trimming and J lost 4 bases; unmatched junction nucleotides: 8. The V gene's germline CDR1 is MNHEY and CDR2 SMNVEV (reference sequence). DNA for the CDR3: TGTGCCAGCTTAGGGGGACAGACTTACAATGAGCAGTTCTTC. Residues: CASLGGQTYNEQFF.

In its sample, this clonotype was seen many times. This rearrangement joins TRBV20-1 to TRBJ2-5; 9 bases line up with TRBD2. V trimming: 4 bases; J trimming: 2 bases; junction bases outside the gene matches: 5. CDR1 DFQATT and CDR2 SNEGSKA come from the germline V gene (reference sequence). This CDR3 is 14 amino acids long. CDR3 coding DNA: TGCAGTGCTAAGGGGGGACTAGCTCAAGAGACCCAGTACTTC. Translating gives CSAKGGLAQETQYF.

The sample holds many counts of this clonotype. The CDR3 DNA reads as TGCGCCAGCAGCCCGGGACAGGGCGAAAATCAGCCCCAGCATTTT. It encodes CASSPGQGENQPQHF. The J gene is TRBJ1-5, the V gene TRBV5-1; 9 bases fit TRBD1. After removal of 4 bases from V and 4 bases from J, the junction contained 6 bases not matched to a gene. The CDR3 runs 15 residues. Germline CDR1 SGHRS, CDR2 YFSETQ.

The sample holds many counts of this clonotype. V and J are TRBV6-6 and TRBJ2-5; D not resolved. The V and J ends lost 5 bases and 4 bases respectively, with 11 bases between them. The length of the CDR3 is 13 residues. Germline V gene sequence: CDR1 MNHNY, CDR2 SVGAGI (reference sequence). CDR3 sequence: CASSPGLGETQYF. The CDR3 DNA is TGTGCCAGCAGTCCCGGGCTGGGAGAGACCCAGTACTTC.

The chain has TRBV29-1 and TRBJ2-3, with D maybe TRBD1 (6 bases). Trimming shortened V by 7 bases and J by 5 bases, and 13 bases separated the two germline ends. The CDR3 consists of 12 residues. CDR1 is SQVTM and CDR2 is ANQGSEA in the germline V gene. CDR3 DNA: TGCAGCGGCAGCAGAGGGGGAGATACGCAGTATTTT. It translates to CSGSRGGDTQYF.

This clonotype was found many times. The chain links TRBV5-1 to TRBJ1-4; TRBD1 matches 9 bases. CDR3 length: 16 amino acids. With 4 bases clipped from V and 6 bases from J, the junction kept 10 bases outside the gene matches. Per the germline V gene, CDR1 is SGHRS and CDR2 is YFSETQ. CDR3 in amino acids: CASSPSGTGRDEKLFF. The CDR3, as DNA: TGCGCCAGCAGCCCCTCCGGGACAGGGAGGGATGAAAAACTGTTTTTT.